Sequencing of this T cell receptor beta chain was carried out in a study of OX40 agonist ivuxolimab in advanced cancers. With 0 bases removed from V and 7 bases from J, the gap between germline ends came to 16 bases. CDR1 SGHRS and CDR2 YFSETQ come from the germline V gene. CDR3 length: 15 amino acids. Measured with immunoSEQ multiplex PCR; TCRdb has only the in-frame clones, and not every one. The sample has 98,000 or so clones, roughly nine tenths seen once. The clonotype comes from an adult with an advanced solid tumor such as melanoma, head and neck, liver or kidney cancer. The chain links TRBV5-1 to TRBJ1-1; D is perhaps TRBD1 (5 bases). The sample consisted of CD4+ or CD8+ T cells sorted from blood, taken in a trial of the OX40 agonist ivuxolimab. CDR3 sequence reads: CASSLVPGRNSEAFF. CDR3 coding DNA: TGCGCCAGCAGCTTGGTACCAGGGCGAAATAGTGAAGCTTTCTTT. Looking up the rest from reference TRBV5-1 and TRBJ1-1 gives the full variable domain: KAGVTQTPRYLIKTRGQQVTLSCSPISGHRSVSWYQQTPGQGLQFLFEYFSETQRNKGNFPGRFSGRQFSNSRSEMNVSTLELGDSALYLCASSLVPGRNSEAFFGQGTRLTVV.